The entry below describes one TCR beta chain. This clonotype was seen a few times. Its target antigen remains unknown. No qualities accompany the bases; no much larger clone lies one base away. From a lookup of the germline V gene, CDR1 and CDR2 are LGHNA and YNFKEQ. V trim: 6 bases; J trim: 5 bases; unmatched bases: 4. Taken from cysteine to phenylalanine, the CDR3 has 14 residues. Left in the record is the CDR3 DNA by itself, 42 bases read in frame from the first base. Libraries were constructed by RT-PCR. The reads were generated on an Illumina HiSeq 2500. TCRdb passed the public sequencing reads through fastp at Q25 and MiXCR, retaining productive beta sequences. Each record represents a unique CDR3 protein, reported with the most common genes and DNA among its rows. The sample table holds roughly 630,000 distinct CDR3 sequences, of which 14% were seen once. Clones ranked in the top ten supply roughly 7.2% of the sample.

The sample belongs to a study of response to subunit inactivated influenza vaccine (dated by TCRdb to between 2017 and 2018). Study-wide context: Deep quantitative profiling of the T cell receptor repertoire was used in the study to follow responses to a trivalent subunit inactivated influenza vaccine.

Here is what the overall study found, with its caveats: It was suggested by the authors that each seasonal influenza vaccination may recruit only a limited number of new T cells.

The V and J segments used are TRBV4-2 and TRBJ2-1, with 10 middle bases fitting TRBD2. The sequences come from PBMCs from blood, collected about 14 days before vaccination. This TCR derives from a man between 45 and 60 years old who received an inactivated influenza vaccine. Donor details come from another sample of the same person, matched by shared clones. The CDR3 region has the sequence CASRSGGADNEQFF. The bases read TGTGCCAGCAGGAGCGGGGGGGCCGACAATGAGCAGTTCTTC.